The sequence of this T cell receptor (beta chain) was determined in a study of CD8+CD57+ T cells in acquired aplastic anemia. Study-wide background: An average of roughly 2.9 ug of DNA was obtained from sorted CD4+ and CD8+ cells.

The study profiled TCR beta VDJ and CDR3 using genomic DNA as template. TCRdb ran MiXCR on the reads and lists one entry per CDR3 protein. The sample shows 150,000 to 200,000 distinct CDR3 sequences, around half of them seen only once. This clonotype has a handful of counts. What it binds is not known. Sequencing was done on patients that had shown CD8+CD57+ cell expansion by flow cytometry. Sampling of blood occurred while the patients had still received no therapy. Study results and limitations: Between patients and controls, CD8+ Simpson's diversity did not vary significantly. The same twenty-nine CD8+ CDR3 sequences occurred in patients and in controls.

The V gene's germline CDR1 is MNHNS and CDR2 SASEGT. Trimming pared 5 bases from V and 1 base from J, leaving 15 bases between. The CDR3 has 17 residues. The gene calls are TRBV6-1 and TRBJ2-6; maybe TRBD2 (7 bases). The sample taken for sequencing was sorted CD4+, CD8+, or CD8+CD57+ T cells (not recorded which) from PBMCs. This sequence originates from a human donor with aplastic anemia. The CDR3: CASSKRGGLSGANVLTF. The CDR3 DNA is TGTGCCAGCAGTAAGAGGGGGGGCCTATCTGGGGCCAACGTCCTGACTTTC.